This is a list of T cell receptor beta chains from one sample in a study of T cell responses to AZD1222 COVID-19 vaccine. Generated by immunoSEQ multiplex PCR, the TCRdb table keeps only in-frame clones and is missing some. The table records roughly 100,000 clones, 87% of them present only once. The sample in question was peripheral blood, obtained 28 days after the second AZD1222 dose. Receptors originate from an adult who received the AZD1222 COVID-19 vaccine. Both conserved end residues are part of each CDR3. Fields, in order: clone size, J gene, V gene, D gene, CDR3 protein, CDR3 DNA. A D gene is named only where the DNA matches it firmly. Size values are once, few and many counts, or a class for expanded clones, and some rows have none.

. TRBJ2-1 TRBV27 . CASSLFAPTSSYNEQFF TGTGCCAGCAGTTTATTCGCCCCGACCAGCTCCTACAATGAGCAGTTCTTC
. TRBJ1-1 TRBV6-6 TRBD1 CASSSTGTGFLSEAFF TGTGCCAGCAGTTCTACCGGGACAGGGTTTTTGTCTGAAGCTTTCTTT
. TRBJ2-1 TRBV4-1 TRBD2 CASSQEEPSGTMGYEQFF TGCGCCAGCAGCCAAGAAGAGCCTAGCGGGACAATGGGTTATGAGCAGTTCTTC
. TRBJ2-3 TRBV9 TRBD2 CASSVSASGGINTDTQYF TGTGCCAGCAGCGTGTCGGCCAGCGGGGGAATCAACACAGATACGCAGTATTTT
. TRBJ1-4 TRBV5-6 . CASSLIFIGERVGEKLFF TGTGCCAGCAGCTTGATATTCATAGGCGAAAGGGTCGGCGAAAAACTGTTTTTT
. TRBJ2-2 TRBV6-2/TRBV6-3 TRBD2 CASSSGTSSTGELFF TGTGCCAGCAGTTCCGGGACTAGCAGCACCGGGGAGCTGTTTTTT
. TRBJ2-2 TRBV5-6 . CASRFVGPTNTGELFF TGTGCCAGCAGGTTCGTGGGACCGACGAACACCGGGGAGCTGTTTTTT
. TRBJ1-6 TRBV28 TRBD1 CASSLRGQGNSPLHF TGTGCCAGCAGTTTAAGGGGACAGGGTAATTCACCCCTCCACTTT
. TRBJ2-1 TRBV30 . CAWSAFNEQFF TGTGCCTGGAGTGCCTTCAATGAGCAGTTCTTC
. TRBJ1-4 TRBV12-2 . CARPDGYATNEKLFF TGTGCAAGACCCGATGGTTATGCAACTAATGAAAAACTGTTTTTT
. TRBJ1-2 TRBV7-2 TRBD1 CASSLSSTRQGREGYTF TGTGCCAGCAGCTTAAGTAGTACCCGACAGGGAAGGGAAGGCTACACCTTC
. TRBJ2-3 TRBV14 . CASSQPHQGPDTQYF TGTGCCAGCAGCCAACCCCATCAGGGACCAGATACGCAGTATTTT
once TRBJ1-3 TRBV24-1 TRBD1 CATSDTPGQGNGNTIYF TGTGCCACCAGTGATACTCCGGGACAGGGGAATGGAAACACCATATATTTT
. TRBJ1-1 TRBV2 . CASRGRTADTEAFF TGTGCCAGCAGGGGCAGGACAGCGGACACTGAAGCTTTCTTT
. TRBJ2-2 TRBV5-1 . CASSLPYDGGGELFF TGCGCCAGCAGCTTGCCCTACGACGGAGGCGGGGAGCTGTTTTTT
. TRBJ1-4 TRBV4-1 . CASSWTVGEKLFF TGCGCCAGCAGCTGGACCGTGGGGGAAAAACTGTTTTTT
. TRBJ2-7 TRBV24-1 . CATSDRGRYEQYF TGTGCCACCAGTGACAGGGGACGCTACGAGCAGTACTTC
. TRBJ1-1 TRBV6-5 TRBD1 CASSSGQGNTEAFF TGTGCCAGCAGTTCCGGACAGGGGAACACTGAAGCTTTCTTT
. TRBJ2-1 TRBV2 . CASTSAEQFF TGTGCCAGCACTAGCGCGGAGCAGTTCTTC
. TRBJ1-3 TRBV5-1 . CASSLGQGNTIYF TGCGCCAGCAGCTTGGGGCAGGGAAACACCATATATTTT
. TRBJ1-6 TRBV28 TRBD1 CASSQGQGRGSYNSPLHF TGTGCCAGCAGCCAAGGACAGGGCCGGGGCTCCTATAATTCACCCCTCCACTTT
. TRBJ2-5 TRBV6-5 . CASRQGRKTQYF TGTGCCAGCAGGCAAGGGAGGAAGACCCAGTACTTC
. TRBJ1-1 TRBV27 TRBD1 CASSLWGRGITEAFF TGTGCCAGCAGTTTATGGGGCAGGGGGATCACTGAAGCTTTCTTT
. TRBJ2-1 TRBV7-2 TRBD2 CASSRGLAGIDEQFF TGTGCCAGCAGCCGCGGACTAGCGGGAATTGATGAGCAGTTCTTC
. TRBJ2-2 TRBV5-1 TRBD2 CASSLDLTGGYPGELFF TGCGCCAGCAGCTTGGATCTGACGGGAGGCTATCCCGGGGAGCTGTTTTTT
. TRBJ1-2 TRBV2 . CASSVVAEYGYTF TGTGCCAGCAGTGTGGTGGCGGAATATGGCTACACCTTC
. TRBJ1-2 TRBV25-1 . CASSEFDARGLHGYTF TGTGCCAGCAGTGAATTTGATGCCAGGGGCCTTCATGGCTACACCTTC
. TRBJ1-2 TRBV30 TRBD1 CAWSRDRGTSGYTF TGTGCCTGGAGTCGGGACAGGGGAACTAGTGGCTACACCTTC
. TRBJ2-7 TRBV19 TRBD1 CASSDRDSTSYEQYF TGTGCCAGTAGTGACCGGGACAGCACTTCCTACGAGCAGTACTTC
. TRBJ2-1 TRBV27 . CASTLREPYNEQFF TGTGCCAGCACCCTACGGGAACCCTACAATGAGCAGTTCTTC
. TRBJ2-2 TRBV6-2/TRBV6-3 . CASSSSRTGELFF TGTGCCAGCAGTAGCTCAAGGACCGGGGAGCTGTTTTTT
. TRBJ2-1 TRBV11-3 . CASSLLDGNEQFF TGTGCCAGCAGCTTACTTGACGGGAATGAGCAGTTCTTC
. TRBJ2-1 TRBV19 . CASSIEGSSYNEQFF TGTGCCAGTAGTATTGAGGGGAGCTCCTACAATGAGCAGTTCTTC
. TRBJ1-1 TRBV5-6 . CASSLIPVKNTEAFF TGTGCCAGCAGCTTGATTCCAGTTAAGAACACTGAAGCTTTCTTT
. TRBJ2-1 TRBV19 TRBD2 CASSRLAGGLYEQFF TGTGCCAGTAGTAGACTAGCGGGAGGTTTATATGAGCAGTTCTTC
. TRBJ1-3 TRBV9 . CASSSELSYGNTIYF TGTGCCAGCAGCTCTGAACTTAGCTACGGAAACACCATATATTTT
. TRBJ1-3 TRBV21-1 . CASNQIPVSGSSGNTIYF TGTGCCAGCAACCAAATTCCCGTTTCAGGGTCCTCTGGAAACACCATATATTTT
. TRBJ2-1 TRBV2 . CASSEEGTGGNEQFF TGTGCCAGCAGTGAAGAAGGGACGGGCGGTAATGAGCAGTTCTTC
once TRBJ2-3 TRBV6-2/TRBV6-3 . CASSRGSYYTDTQYF TGTGCCAGCAGCCGCGGAAGCTACTACACAGATACGCAGTATTTT
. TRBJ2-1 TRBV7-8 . CASSQDWGSLQFF TGTGCCAGCAGCCAGGATTGGGGGTCCTTGCAGTTCTTC
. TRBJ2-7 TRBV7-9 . CASSRDTYEQYF TGTGCCAGCAGCCGCGATACCTACGAGCAGTACTTC
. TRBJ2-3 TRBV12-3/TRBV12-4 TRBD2 CASSPAGVRGGYF TGTGCCAGCAGCCCAGCGGGAGTCCGGGGGGGATATTTT
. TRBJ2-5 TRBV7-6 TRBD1 CASSLVPGQGRQETQYF TGTGCCAGCAGCTTAGTCCCGGGACAGGGGCGACAAGAGACCCAGTACTTC
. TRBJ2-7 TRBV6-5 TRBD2 CASSRGTSGSYEQYF TGTGCCAGCAGTCGAGGGACTAGCGGGAGCTACGAGCAGTACTTC
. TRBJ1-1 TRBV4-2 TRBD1 CASSQGTGRETEAFF TGTGCCAGCAGCCAGGGGACAGGGCGGGAGACTGAAGCTTTCTTT
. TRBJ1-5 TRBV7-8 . CASSRTDYQPQHF TGTGCCAGCAGCCGGACAGATTATCAGCCCCAGCATTTT
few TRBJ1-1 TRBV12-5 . CASGLARVMSLDTEAFF TGTGCTAGTGGTTTGGCCAGGGTTATGTCGCTAGACACTGAAGCTTTCTTT